This T cell receptor beta chain was documented in a study of T cells after yellow fever vaccination. One entry per CDR3 protein results from TCRdb running MiXCR on the 5' RACE reads. Here the sample spans more than 65,000 distinct CDR3 sequences, about an eighth being singletons. V shed 8 bases, J shed 5 bases, and the junction held 12 bases outside the gene matches. This CDR3 contains 16 residues. Germline assignment: CDR1 MNHEY and CDR2 SMNVEV (reference sequence). This sequence was found in a man younger than 35 who received the YFV17D yellow fever vaccine. The chain links TRBV27 to TRBJ2-5; TRBD2 agrees at 12 bases. The sequencing used CD8+ T cells not binding an NS4B(214-222) dextramer, sorted from PBMCs, collected more than 20 days after the first yellow fever vaccination. CDR3 coding DNA: TGTGCCAGCTTTACCGGGACTAGCGGGCAACACGAGACCCAGTACTTC. This encodes CASFTGTSGQHETQYF.